This entry features one T cell receptor (beta chain) sequence. The sample is drawn from a study of shared T cell receptors in the human thymus. Here immunoSEQ multiplex PCR was the method, and the copy in TCRdb shows in-frame clones only, minus some. The table lists fewer than 700,000 clones, 70% to 90% of them singletons. The junction had 9 bases not matched to a gene; V was cut back by 3 bases and J by 1 base. The CDR3 has 18 amino acids. CDR1 and CDR2 from the germline V gene are SGDLS and YYNGEE. This sample also appeared in a second study, on human thymus T cells.

Specimen: thymocytes. This TCR came from a boy younger than two with a congenital heart defect. The chain combines TRBV9 with TRBJ1-3, with TRBD1 matching over 11 bases. DNA for the CDR3: TGTGCCAGCAGCGCCCGGGACAGGGGGACCCTTTCTGGAAACACCATATATTTT. Encoded protein: CASSARDRGTLSGNTIYF.